The present entry profiles one T cell receptor (beta chain) with its context. Methods used by the authors: Amplification with reference gene primers provided the estimates of nucleated cell counts. Data came from immunoSEQ multiplex PCR; TCRdb stores just in-frame clones and leaves some out. The V and J calls and clone size come from that table; D and trimming were worked out from the DNA. The table has 250,000 to 300,000 clones, around 78% seen once; the top ten hold roughly 4.5%. Germline V gene data show CDR1 as MGHRA and CDR2 as YSYEKL. Trimming cost V 2 bases and J 7 bases; bases outside gene matches: 8. This CDR3 is built from 16 residues. These data are taken from a study of blood T cell repertoires in COVID-19.

This rearrangement joins TRBV4-1 to TRBJ1-6; TRBD1 agrees at 7 bases. This receptor was obtained from a man aged 60-69 years who had recovered from COVID-19. Source material: peripheral blood. CDR3 sequence: CASSQSPGGWNSPLHF. CDR3 bases: TGCGCCAGCAGCCAATCGCCAGGGGGATGGAATTCACCCCTCCACTTT.